This T cell receptor (beta chain) was identified in a study of PD-L1 blockade in urothelial cancer. Time point in this sample: pretreatment peripheral blood. With regard to this clone: The target antigen is unknown.

Some clones are missing from TCRdb's copy, which holds only in-frame ones; the method was immunoSEQ multiplex PCR. Among tens of thousands of clones listed, 84% were seen once. In germline, CDR1 is MRHNA, CDR2 SNTAGT. V lost 3 bases and J 5 bases, leaving 12 bases between the germline ends. CDR3 size: 14 residues. Study-level findings and limits: Those with durable benefit had larger increases in tumor-associated blood clones at 3 weeks.

The chain links TRBV6-4 to TRBJ2-3; weak D call: TRBD1 (6 bases). Sequencing was performed on PBMCs, taken around atezolizumab (anti-PD-L1) treatment. The TCR comes from a woman aged 65 to 85 with urothelial cancer. DNA for the CDR3: TGTGCCAGCAGTGAACAGGGCCTACTAGATACGCAGTATTTT. It translates to CASSEQGLLDTQYF.